A selection of T cell receptor beta chains follows, all from one sample in a study of regulatory T cells in long-lasting Graves disease. Via MiXCR, TCRdb re-called the multiplex PCR reads, giving one row per CDR3 protein. The repertoire holds more than 400,000 distinct CDR3 sequences, with roughly 15% as singletons. This same sample was also part of a study on T cells in Graves' hyperthyroidism and ophthalmopathy.

The source material was peripheral blood mononuclear cells (PBMCs), sampled at new diagnosis, from a patient treated with antithyroid drugs. The source of these receptors is a man in his forties with Graves disease. Each CDR3 is given with its conserved first and last residue. D genes are given only for firm matches. Size is stated for part of the rows, as once, few or many counts, or as a class when the clone is expanded.

>TRBJ2-3|many|.|TRBV6-1
TGTGCCAGCAGTGCGCACAGCGGAGGGATCACAGATACGCAGTATTTT
CASSAHSGGITDTQYF
>TRBJ2-5|once|.|TRBV18
TGTGCCAGCTCACCACCGACACAAGAGACCCAGTACTTC
CASSPPTQETQYF
>TRBJ1-4|.|.|TRBV19
TGTGCCAGTAAACAAGGGGCGTCGACTAATGAAAAACTGTTTTTT
CASKQGASTNEKLFF
>TRBJ1-6|many|.|TRBV6-5
TGTGCCAGCAGTTACGCCGTTTATAATTCACCCCTCCACTTT
CASSYAVYNSPLHF
>TRBJ2-7|many|.|TRBV20-1
TGCAGTGCTAGAGATCCGGGAAGCTACGAGCAGTACTTC
CSARDPGSYEQYF
>TRBJ1-6|many|TRBD1|TRBV12-3/TRBV12-4
TGTGCCAGCAGTTTAGTATTAGGGGGCGCCTTTCAGTGGCCCCTCCACTTT
CASSLVLGGAFQWPLHF
>TRBJ1-4|few|TRBD1|TRBV3-1
TGTGCCAGCAGCCAACAAAGACAGGGAGGACTGTTTTTT
CASSQQRQGGLFF
>TRBJ2-5|few|.|TRBV20-1
TGCAGTGCTAGTACGGCGGGTGGAGAGACCCAGTACTTC
CSASTAGGETQYF
>TRBJ2-1|many|.|TRBV11-3
TGTGCCAGCAGCTTAGCGGAAGATGAGCAGTTCTTC
CASSLAEDEQFF
>TRBJ2-7|few|.|TRBV20-1
TGCAGTGCTACCCTACGGGCCCCCTACGAGCAGTACTTC
CSATLRAPYEQYF
>TRBJ1-3|few|.|TRBV30
TGTGCCTGGAGTACGGGCATCTACTCTGGAAACACCATATATTTT
CAWSTGIYSGNTIYF
>TRBJ2-2|many|.|TRBV11-2
TGTGCCAGCAGCTTTGTTAGGGGGGGCACCGGGGAGCTGTTTTTT
CASSFVRGGTGELFF
>TRBJ2-2|many|.|TRBV28
TGTGCCAGCAGGCGAGGGGTCACCGGGGAGCTGTTTTTT
CASRRGVTGELFF
>TRBJ2-3|.|TRBD2|TRBV29-1
TGCAGCGTTGTTGCGGGAGCAGATACGCAGTATTTT
CSVVAGADTQYF
>TRBJ2-7|many|TRBD1|TRBV4-1
TGTGCCAGCAGCCAAGATACAGGACAGGGTTTCTACGAGCAGTACTTC
CASSQDTGQGFYEQYF
>TRBJ1-5|many|.|TRBV28
TGTGCCAGCAGTTTATTTTCTGGGAAGGGACAGCCCCAGCATTTT
CASSLFSGKGQPQHF
>TRBJ1-3|many|.|TRBV11-2
TGTGCCAGCAGCTTTGGGGCTGGAAACACCATATATTTT
CASSFGAGNTIYF
>TRBJ2-1|.|TRBD2|TRBV6-2/TRBV6-3
TGTGCCAGCAGTGCGATAGCGGGAGGCACCTACAATGAGCAGTTCTTC
CASSAIAGGTYNEQFF
>TRBJ1-4|.|.|TRBV28
TGTGCCAGCAGTTTCGGCCCAACTAATGAAAAACTGTTTTTT
CASSFGPTNEKLFF
>TRBJ1-4|many|TRBD1|TRBV27
TGTGCCAGCACCCTCCGACAGGGGACGGGGGAAAAACTGTTTTTT
CASTLRQGTGEKLFF
>TRBJ1-5|few|.|TRBV27
TGTGCCAGCAAGGCGGTAAATCAGCCCCAGCATTTT
CASKAVNQPQHF
>TRBJ2-7|.|TRBD2|TRBV7-9
TGTGCCAGCACCCACCTTCTAGCGGGAGAGTTATACGAGCAGTACTTC
CASTHLLAGELYEQYF
>TRBJ2-7|many|TRBD2|TRBV6-5
TGTGCCAGCAGTTACTCCGGGGGTAGCGGGAGGAGAGAGCAGTACTTC
CASSYSGGSGRREQYF
>TRBJ2-1|many|TRBD1|TRBV6-8
TGTGCCAGCACCCCAGGGGGTGAGCAGTTCTTC
CASTPGGEQFF
>TRBJ1-6|many|.|TRBV28
TGTGCCAGCTCAGTTTTGGGCAACTCCTATAATTCACCCCTCCACTTT
CASSVLGNSYNSPLHF
>TRBJ2-5|many|.|TRBV6-2/TRBV6-3
TGTGCCAGCAGTACCTCCCCGGTCTCGGGGACCCAGTACTTC
CASSTSPVSGTQYF
>TRBJ2-7|.|TRBD2|TRBV15
TGTGCCACCAGCAGAGATAGGGGACTAGGAGGTACGGAGCAGTACTTC
CATSRDRGLGGTEQYF
>TRBJ2-1|.|.|TRBV20-1
TGCAGTGCTAGCCGTGATTGGGCCGGGGAGCAGTTCTTC
CSASRDWAGEQFF
>TRBJ2-7|.|.|TRBV5-1
TGCGCCAGCACCAAAGAGGGGAGGACTTACGAGCAGTACTTC
CASTKEGRTYEQYF
>TRBJ2-7|few|TRBD2|TRBV19
TGTGCCAGTAGCACCCCGGGACTAGCGGGAAGGGGCGTCTACGAGCAGTACTTC
CASSTPGLAGRGVYEQYF
>TRBJ2-2|.|TRBD2|TRBV28
TGTGCCAGCACCGACCGGGGGGCGAACACCGGGGAGCTGTTTTTT
CASTDRGANTGELFF
>TRBJ2-2|.|.|TRBV2
TGTGCCAGCACCCCCGGTGGACAAGGGGCCACCGGGGAGCTGTTTTTT
CASTPGGQGATGELFF
>TRBJ2-1|.|TRBD1|TRBV28
TGTGCCAGCAGTTCCCGGGACAGGGAGTTCTTC
CASSSRDREFF
>TRBJ1-1|many|.|TRBV5-1
TGCGCCAGCAGCTTAGTTGGGGGATATACTGAAGCTTTCTTT
CASSLVGGYTEAFF
>TRBJ2-3|.|.|TRBV11-1
TGTGCCAGCAGCTTAAATTTCGGGACGGATACGCAGTATTTT
CASSLNFGTDTQYF
>TRBJ2-3|many|.|TRBV12-3/TRBV12-4
TGTGCCAGCACCCCGTTTTTGGGCTATACGCAGTATTTT
CASTPFLGYTQYF
>TRBJ2-7|many|TRBD2|TRBV12-3/TRBV12-4
TGTGCCAGCAGCACCGGGACTAGCGGCTCCTACGAGCAGTACTTC
CASSTGTSGSYEQYF
>TRBJ2-5|many|.|TRBV7-6
TGTGCCAGCAGCTTTCAGGGGCCGAAGGAGACCCAGTACTTC
CASSFQGPKETQYF
>TRBJ1-5|many|.|TRBV28
TGTGCCAGCACCCGGGGGATTCGGCAGCCCCAGCATTTT
CASTRGIRQPQHF
>TRBJ2-2|many|TRBD2|TRBV24-1
TGTGCCACCAGTGATCTAGCGGGAGGAGACACCGGGGAGCTGTTTTTT
CATSDLAGGDTGELFF
>TRBJ2-1|few|TRBD2|TRBV3-1
TGTGCCAGCAGCCAAGAACTGGGGACTAGCGGGAGGTTCTATGAGCAGTTCTTC
CASSQELGTSGRFYEQFF
>TRBJ2-1|few|.|TRBV4-1
TGCGCCAGCAGCCACCCCGGATGGGGTGAGCAGTTCTTC
CASSHPGWGEQFF
>TRBJ2-3|.|.|TRBV19
TGTGCCAGCTTTAGCGGCCTAAGCACAGATACGCAGTATTTT
CASFSGLSTDTQYF
>TRBJ2-3|few|TRBD1|TRBV27
TGTGCCAGCAGTTCCAGGGACAGGGGATCAGATACGCAGTATTTT
CASSSRDRGSDTQYF
>TRBJ2-7|.|TRBD1|TRBV12-3/TRBV12-4
TGTGCCAGCAGTTCAGCAGGGACAGGCTCCTACGAGCAGTACTTC
CASSSAGTGSYEQYF
>TRBJ1-2|.|.|TRBV6-2/TRBV6-3
TGTGCCAGCAGCTTGGCCAGAGGCCCCTATGGCTACACCTTC
CASSLARGPYGYTF
>TRBJ2-5|few|.|TRBV13
TGTGCCAGCAGCCCGCAGGGTGTGCAGACCCAGTACTTC
CASSPQGVQTQYF
>TRBJ2-7|many|TRBD2|TRBV28
TGTGCCAGCAGTTCGAATAGCGGGGGTTCCTACGAGCAGTACTTC
CASSSNSGGSYEQYF
>TRBJ2-5|many|.|TRBV25-1
TGTGCCAGCAGTGAATGGAGGGGTGGGACAGACCAAGAGACCCAGTACTTC
CASSEWRGGTDQETQYF
>TRBJ2-7|.|TRBD2|TRBV3-1
TGTGCCAGCAGCCAAGGACTAGCGGGAAGGTACGAGCAGTACTTC
CASSQGLAGRYEQYF
>TRBJ2-3|many|TRBD2|TRBV7-8
TGTGCCAGCAGCTCCCGAGGCGGGAGGCCCAGCACAGATACGCAGTATTTT
CASSSRGGRPSTDTQYF
>TRBJ2-4|.|.|TRBV20-1
TGCAGTGCGGGGTTAGCCAAAAACATTCAGTACTTC
CSAGLAKNIQYF
>TRBJ2-7|many|TRBD2|TRBV27
TGTGCCAGCAGTTTCGGCGGGGGAGCTTCCTACGAGCAGTACTTC
CASSFGGGASYEQYF
>TRBJ2-5|.|.|TRBV20-1
TGCAGTGCTGGAAGACAGGGAGAGGGGGGTGCCCAGTACTTC
CSAGRQGEGGAQYF
>TRBJ2-1|many|TRBD1|TRBV7-9
TGTGCCAGCAGCTCGACTTCGGGACAGGGGAGCTCCTACAATGAGCAGTTCTTC
CASSSTSGQGSSYNEQFF
>TRBJ2-2|many|TRBD1|TRBV27
TGTGCCAGCCGGGACAGGGCACACACCGGGGAGCTGTTTTTT
CASRDRAHTGELFF
>TRBJ2-1|many|.|TRBV7-9
TGTGCCAGCAGCTCCCGGGACAACTCCTACAATGAGCAGTTCTTC
CASSSRDNSYNEQFF
>TRBJ2-7|many|TRBD1|TRBV12-3/TRBV12-4
TGTGCCAGCAGTTTGACAGGGGCTGGCGAGCAGTACTTC
CASSLTGAGEQYF
>TRBJ2-3|few|.|TRBV12-3/TRBV12-4
TGTGCCAGCAGCCTACTGGGGACGCAGTATTTT
CASSLLGTQYF